This T cell receptor (beta chain) was retrieved from a study of radiotherapy plus CTLA-4 blockade in lung cancer. Germline CDR1 SGDLS, CDR2 YYNGEE. Trimming pared 0 bases from V and 2 bases from J, leaving 12 bases between. The length of the CDR3 is 15 residues. Overall study findings and caveats: Clones of tumor-derived TCRs expanded in blood after radiotherapy plus ipilimumab. The best predictor of response was reported to be early blood T cell clone dynamics, with interferon-beta.

As concerns this clone: Its target is unknown.

Libraries were prepared by immunoSEQ multiplex PCR; TCRdb keeps only in-frame clonotypes and omits some of them. The data contain 39,000 or so clones, 70% to 75% of them seen just once; the ten biggest clones take up about 8.9%. The sequence derives from a human donor with non-small cell lung cancer who had stable disease on radiotherapy plus ipilimumab. The input for sequencing was peripheral blood, taken from a patient treated with radiotherapy plus ipilimumab. The V and J genes are TRBV9 and TRBJ2-7, with D unclear. CDR3 loop: CASSVGEGSTYEQYF. The CDR3, as DNA: TGTGCCAGCAGCGTAGGCGAAGGGTCGACCTACGAGCAGTACTTC.